The 28 T cell receptor beta chains listed next were all sequenced from one sample in a study of regulatory T cells in long-lasting Graves disease. Combining iRepertoire HTBI primers with Arm-PCR of CDR3 regions, the authors built TCR beta libraries. MiXCR, run by TCRdb on the multiplex PCR reads, gives a single entry per CDR3 protein. The data show 520,000 or so distinct CDR3 sequences, around 12% seen once. Described time point: newly diagnosed GD, antithyroid drugs for less than 3 months. The TCR library was prepared using RNA isolated from PBMCs. The same specimen was also included in a second study, on T cells in Graves' hyperthyroidism and ophthalmopathy.

The sample consisted of peripheral blood mononuclear cells (PBMCs), taken at new diagnosis, from a patient treated with antithyroid drugs. The receptor source for this set is a woman aged 25-40 years with Graves disease.

V gene TRBV9 combines with J gene TRBJ2-1; 8 bases are shared with TRBD2. J lost 8 bases, V lost 3 bases, and 7 bases had no gene match. Looked up from germline, CDR1 is SGDLS and CDR2 is YYNGEE. This CDR3 has 14 residues. The CDR3 coding sequence is TGTGCCAGCAGCGCCAGGACTAGCCGCTATGAGCAGTTCTTC. This sequence encodes CASSARTSRYEQFF. The full variable domain, completed using reference TRBV9 and TRBJ2-1, is DSGVTQTPKHLITATGQRVTLRCSPRSGDLSVYWYQQSLDQGLQFLIQYYNGEERAKGNILERFSAQQFPDLHSELNLSSLELGDSALYFCASSARTSRYEQFFGPGTRLTVL.

This clonotype was observed a few times. CDR3 DNA: TGTGCCAGCAGCTTTATGTTTGGAGATACGCAGTATTTT. It yields the protein CASSFMFGDTQYF. The rearrangement uses TRBV7-3 and TRBJ2-3, with D unclear. The CDR3 is 13 residues long. The V and J ends lost 3 bases and 5 bases respectively, with 9 bases between them. CDR1 is SGHTA and CDR2 is FQGTGA in the germline V gene.

The chain has TRBV9 and TRBJ2-2; D unclear. CDR3 size: 17 residues. Looked up from germline, CDR1 is SGDLS and CDR2 is YYNGEE. V was clipped by 2 bases and J by 0 bases, with 14 bases between them. Here the CDR3 reads CASSVGLLGTNTGELFF. CDR3 sequence (DNA): TGTGCCAGCAGCGTGGGCCTATTAGGAACGAACACCGGGGAGCTGTTTTTT.

This clonotype was observed at least ten times. This chain uses TRBV11-2 with TRBJ2-3, with 15 bases that match TRBD2. J gave up 3 bases and V 5 bases, and 6 bases lay outside the gene matches. CDR1 SGHAT and CDR2 FQNNGV come from the germline V gene. The CDR3 is 17 amino acids. DNA for the CDR3: TGTGCCAGCAGCCATGGGACTAGCGGGAGGCCTACAGATACGCAGTATTTT. Residues: CASSHGTSGRPTDTQYF.

The V call is TRBV18, the J call TRBJ2-1; no definite D call. Trimming stripped 6 bases from V and 5 bases from J, with 11 bases between. Germline CDR1 is KGHSH and CDR2 is LQKENI. The CDR3 runs 13 residues. CDR3 DNA: TGTGCCAGCTCCCGGGCCGAGAACAATGAGCAGTTCTTC. This encodes CASSRAENNEQFF.

This clonotype was detected ten times or more. This chain connects TRBV19 to TRBJ1-1; D is unresolved. The ends were cut back, 7 bases at V and 3 bases at J, with 9 bases in the middle. CDR1 is LNHDA and CDR2 is SQIVND in the germline V gene (reference sequence). The CDR3 runs to 12 residues. CDR3 in DNA: TGTGCCAGTATTCGGGGATACACTGAAGCTTTCTTT. Protein sequence: CASIRGYTEAFF.

This clonotype was picked up many times. The chain joins TRBV28 to TRBJ1-2, with 8 bases aligning to TRBD1. V lost 4 bases to trimming and J lost 1 base; unmatched junction nucleotides: 20. The CDR3 covers 20 residues. The germline gives CDR1 MDHEN, CDR2 SYDVKM. CDR3 sequence reads: CASSSYHLTGTGPLNYGYTF. CDR3 DNA sequence: TGTGCCAGCAGTTCGTACCACCTCACCGGGACAGGCCCCCTTAACTATGGCTACACCTTC.

This clonotype came up many times. The CDR3 region is CATLSTDTQYF. Written as DNA, the CDR3 is TGTGCCACGCTCAGCACAGATACGCAGTATTTT. The rearrangement uses TRBV10-3 and TRBJ2-3; no definite D call. Germline CDR1 ENHRY, CDR2 SYGVKD. Trimming removed 10 bases at V and 0 bases at J, with 5 bases between. This CDR3 has 11 residues.

This clonotype showed up many times. V usage is TRBV12-3 or TRBV12-4 and J usage is TRBJ2-1; TRBD1 matches 10 bases. This CDR3 is built from 14 residues. V shed 4 bases, J shed 10 bases, and the junction held 7 bases outside the gene matches. The CDR3 region has the DNA TGTGCCAGCAGTTCTGACAGGGGGCAAGAAGAGCAGTTCTTC. Translating it yields CASSSDRGQEEQFF.

This clonotype was recorded many times. The chain is built from TRBV20-1 and TRBJ2-1; TRBD1 matches 7 bases. Trimming cost V 5 bases and J 2 bases; bases outside gene matches: 6. CDR1 is DFQATT, CDR2 SNEGSKA, per germline (reference sequence). There are 14 residues in the CDR3. The CDR3 nucleotides are TGCAGTGCTCGACAGGGCGGCACCTACAATGAGCAGTTCTTC. It codes for CSARQGGTYNEQFF.

This clonotype was detected ten times or more. The rearrangement joins TRBV28 to TRBJ2-1; weak D call: TRBD2 (5 bases). Trimming left V 7 bases short and J 0 bases short, with 13 bases between. Germline assignment: CDR1 MDHEN and CDR2 SYDVKM. The CDR3 consists of 15 residues. Here the CDR3 reads CASNPSGNSYNEQFF. The CDR3 nucleotides are TGTGCCAGCAACCCGAGCGGAAACTCCTACAATGAGCAGTTCTTC. The variable domain in full, with the rest retrieved from reference TRBV28 and TRBJ2-1, is DVKVTQSSRYLVKRTGEKVFLECVQDMDHENMFWYRQDPGLGLRLIYFSYDVKMKEKGDIPEGYSVSREKKERFSLILESASTNQTSMYLCASNPSGNSYNEQFFGPGTRLTVL.

The sample holds many counts of this clonotype. This chain links TRBV7-2 with TRBJ2-1, with no clear D. CDR3 length equals 12 residues. V was shortened by 5 bases and J by 5 bases, with 7 bases between the two germline ends. Germline loops: CDR1 SGHTA, CDR2 FQGNSA. The CDR3 loop is CASSVQDNEQFF. The CDR3 DNA follows: TGTGCCAGCAGCGTTCAAGACAATGAGCAGTTCTTC.

This clonotype occurred many times. The V call is TRBV6-2 or TRBV6-3, the J call TRBJ1-5, with TRBD1 matching over 8 bases. This CDR3 comprises 14 residues. Trimming took 6 bases from V and 5 from J; bases not matched to a gene: 6. Germline V CDR1 and CDR2: MNHEY, SVGEGT. The CDR3 protein is CASSKDRGDQPQHF. CDR3 sequence (DNA): TGTGCCAGCAGCAAAGACAGGGGTGATCAGCCCCAGCATTTT.

This clonotype appeared many times. This chain joins TRBV7-8 and TRBJ2-2; no definite D call. The CDR3 sequence is 15 residues long. CDR1 is SGHVS and CDR2 is FQNEAQ in the germline V gene. Trimming removed 5 bases at V and 10 bases at J, with 20 bases between. This CDR3 is CASSPWTVVGEELFF. The CDR3 region has the DNA TGTGCCAGCAGCCCATGGACCGTTGTCGGCGAGGAGCTGTTTTTT.

This clonotype appeared many times. The rearrangement joins TRBV6-2 or TRBV6-3 to TRBJ2-1; a possible D gene is TRBD2 (6 bases). Between the trimmed V and J ends, which lost 6 bases and 0 bases, there was a span of 15 bases. Looked up from germline, CDR1 is MNHEY and CDR2 is SVGEGT. There are 16 residues in the CDR3. CDR3 coding DNA: TGTGCCAGCAGAACAATAGCGGTTAGCTCCTACAATGAGCAGTTCTTC. Its protein is CASRTIAVSSYNEQFF.

This clonotype has at least ten counts. The chain combines TRBV30 with TRBJ1-3, with a possible D match to TRBD1 (6 bases). The CDR3 runs to 13 residues. Germline V gives CDR1 GTSNPN, CDR2 SVGIG (reference sequence). Trimming removed 4 bases from V and 4 bases from J, with 11 bases in between. The CDR3 DNA reads TGTGCCTGGAATTTGGGGGCGGGAAACACCATATATTTT. This encodes CAWNLGAGNTIYF.

Only a few counts were recorded for this clonotype. The chain is built from TRBV20-1 and TRBJ1-3; D may be TRBD1 (6 bases). Germline loops: CDR1 DFQATT, CDR2 SNEGSKA (reference sequence). This CDR3 has 17 residues. V shed 5 bases and J shed 0 bases, with 20 bases lying between them. CDR3 DNA: TGCAGTGCTTACGGGGGAGGGGGAGCCAGCTCTGGAAACACCATATATTTT. Amino acid sequence: CSAYGGGGASSGNTIYF.

This clonotype was seen at least ten times. The gene calls are TRBV19 and TRBJ2-5; 7 bases map to TRBD1. With 3 bases clipped from V and 5 bases from J, the junction kept 9 bases outside the gene matches. The germline V gene encodes CDR1 LNHDA and CDR2 SQIVND (reference sequence). This CDR3 comprises 15 residues. CDR3 DNA: TGTGCCAGTAGTATTTCCTGGACAGGCTACGAGACCCAGTACTTC. Its translation is CASSISWTGYETQYF.

There are many counts of this clonotype. This chain links TRBV12-3 or TRBV12-4 with TRBJ2-7; TRBD2 aligns across 8 bases. The ends lost 6 bases at V and 7 bases at J; junction bases unmatched: 17. This CDR3 region has 16 residues. CDR3 in amino acids: CASSLRHLAGQVEQYF. CDR3 in DNA: TGTGCCAGCAGCCTTCGACATCTAGCGGGTCAGGTGGAGCAGTACTTC.

As regards this clonotype: With a far larger clone one base away, a read error is the likely cause. CDR3: CASSEEGLAAGTDTQYF. DNA for the CDR3: TGTGCCAGCAGTGAAGAGGGTCTAGCGGCTGGCACAGATACGCAGTATTTT. The V gene is TRBV7-2, the J gene TRBJ2-3, with TRBD2 identical over 7 bases. V dropped 6 bases and J dropped 1; count of bases not matched to a gene: 13. From germline, CDR1 is SGHTA and CDR2 FQGNSA. The CDR3 totals 17 residues.

This chain uses TRBV10-3 with TRBJ2-1; D is perhaps TRBD2 (5 bases). The CDR3 runs 13 residues. Germline assignment: CDR1 ENHRY and CDR2 SYGVKD. V was cut by 10 bases and J by 0 bases, with 10 bases left in between. In nucleotides, the CDR3 is TGTGCCACCCGGAGGAGCTCCTACAATGAGCAGTTCTTC. Amino acids: CATRRSSYNEQFF.

In its sample, this clonotype was seen many times. This sequence joins TRBV11-1 and TRBJ2-7; TRBD2 is a possible D gene (5 bases). Trimming removed 2 bases from V and 3 bases from J, with 11 bases in between. The CDR3 length is 14 residues. The germline V gene has CDR1 SGHAT and CDR2 FQDESV (reference sequence). CDR3 protein: CASSLYGVGYEQYF. Written as DNA, the CDR3 is TGTGCCAGCAGCTTATACGGGGTAGGCTACGAGCAGTACTTC.

This clonotype has ten or more counts. The chain recombines TRBV6-5 with TRBJ2-3; possibly TRBD1 for D (6 bases). The CDR3 length is 15 residues. Trimming removed 0 bases from V and 1 base from J, with 8 bases in between. CDR1 MNHEY and CDR2 SVGAGI come from the germline V gene. The DNA of the CDR3 is TGTGCCAGCAGTTACTCGGACAGCCGCACAGATACGCAGTATTTT. This sequence encodes CASSYSDSRTDTQYF.

Many counts were recorded for this clonotype. V and J are TRBV6-5 and TRBJ2-1, with a weak D call TRBD2 (6 bases). The CDR3 covers 20 residues. Trimming cost V 0 bases and J 0 bases, with 21 bases left between them. The germline CDR1 and CDR2 sequences are MNHEY and SVGAGI. The CDR3 protein is CASSYSIVRTTPSSYNEQFF. Written as DNA, the CDR3 is TGTGCCAGCAGTTACTCGATCGTCAGGACTACCCCAAGCTCCTACAATGAGCAGTTCTTC.

The gene calls are TRBV19 and TRBJ2-3; D may be TRBD1 (6 bases). The CDR3 is made up of 17 amino acids. Trimming pared 6 bases from V and 0 bases from J, leaving 19 bases between. Germline CDR1 and CDR2: LNHDA and SQIVND (reference sequence). The CDR3 DNA reads as TGTGCCAGTAGGGGGGTAGGGGGTCGGAGTAGCACAGATACGCAGTATTTT. It encodes CASRGVGGRSSTDTQYF. Full variable domain (rest looked up from reference TRBV19 and TRBJ2-3): DGGITQSPKYLFRKEGQNVTLSCEQNLNHDAMYWYRQDPGQGLRLIYYSQIVNDFQKGDIAEGYSVSREKKESFPLTVTSAQKNPTAFYLCASRGVGGRSSTDTQYFGPGTRLTVL.

There are many counts of this clonotype. The chain uses TRBV27 and TRBJ2-5, with D perhaps given as TRBD1 or TRBD2 (5 bases each). Germline V gene sequence: CDR1 MNHEY, CDR2 SMNVEV (reference sequence). V gave up 6 bases and J gave up 1 base, with 12 bases separating them. The CDR3 contains 14 residues. The CDR3 nucleotides read TGTGCCAGCAGCCCGTACGGGACCCAAGAGACCCAGTACTTC. As protein: CASSPYGTQETQYF.

This clonotype appeared many times. The V call is TRBV12-5, the J call TRBJ2-2; the D is unclear. The CDR3 runs 16 residues. V dropped 2 bases and J dropped 1 base, with 11 bases sitting between them. The germline gives CDR1 LGHNT, CDR2 FRNRAP. CDR3 DNA sequence: TGTGCTAGTGGTTTGTACGCAGGCAAGAACACCGGGGAGCTGTTTTTT. It yields the protein CASGLYAGKNTGELFF.

This clonotype was seen ten or more times. CDR3 in amino acids: CASRRGFNYGYTF. The CDR3 DNA sequence: TGTGCCAGCCGCCGGGGTTTCAACTATGGCTACACCTTC. The chain is built from TRBV27 and TRBJ1-2; D remains unclear. Germline CDR1 MNHEY, CDR2 SMNVEV (reference sequence). The V gene lost 8 bases and the J gene lost 2 bases, with 12 bases spanning the gap. CDR3 length equals 13 residues.